The sequence of this T cell receptor beta chain was determined in a study of control samples from healthy donors and cancer patients. The CDR3 is 14 amino acids. V gave up 3 bases and J gave up 4 bases; unmatched junction bases: 6. The germline gives CDR1 DFQATT, CDR2 SNEGSKA (reference sequence). TCRdb's table, derived via immunoSEQ multiplex PCR, lists solely in-frame clones and lacks some. The repertoire holds 120,000 or so clones, with approximately 89% as singletons. This receptor was identified in a man aged 55 to 70 in good health. Material for sequencing was blood. V gene TRBV20-1 combines with J gene TRBJ1-1, with 9 bases matching TRBD1. The CDR3 sequence is CSASVDRGFTEAFF. CDR3 sequence (DNA): TGCAGTGCTAGTGTGGACAGGGGATTCACTGAAGCTTTCTTT.